This T cell receptor (beta chain) was sequenced for a study of blood T cells in healthy people across ages. The length of the CDR3 is 18 residues. Trimming cost V 1 base and J 6 bases; bases outside gene matches: 11. Germline CDR1 and CDR2: MNHNS and SASEGT. For the second PCR, which ran for roughly 6 to 12 cycles, a sample-barcoded 5' primer and a J-beta primer mix were used. Each cDNA molecule received a tag from a template-switch adaptor that had 12 random nucleotides. Via MiXCR, TCRdb re-called the 5' RACE reads, giving one row per CDR3 protein. The sample contains approximately 1.5 million distinct CDR3 sequences, about 35% of which appear only once. Each sample provided at least 5 micrograms of extracted total RNA. This clonotype was counted only a few times.

Sequencing was performed on blood. This clonotype was obtained from a woman in her thirties in good health. The chain recombines TRBV6-1 with TRBJ2-1; TRBD2 agrees at 11 bases. This CDR3 is CASSEVLAGGRGLNEQFF. The CDR3 coding sequence is TGTGCCAGCAGTGAAGTGTTAGCGGGAGGGCGGGGTCTCAATGAGCAGTTCTTC.